The rows below give T cell receptor beta chains drawn from one sample of a study of cytomegalovirus exposure and HLA in healthy donors. The assay was immunoSEQ multiplex PCR, and TCRdb's table has in-frame clones only and misses some. The sample includes roughly 200,000 clones, about four fifths of them seen just once. Sequencing was done on a sample of PBMCs. These receptors were taken from a male donor in good health and CMV-seronegative. Both conserved end residues are part of each CDR3. D genes are given only for firm matches. Not all rows give a size; the values are once, few, many and, for expanded clones, a class.

cdr3_aa: CASSLWMVSGNSPLHF
cdr3_nt: TGTGCCAGCAGTTTATGGATGGTCAGCGGTAATTCACCCCTCCACTTT
v_call: TRBV28
d_call: NA
clone_size: NA
j_call: TRBJ1-6

cdr3_aa: CASSQGAAGAITDTQYF
cdr3_nt: TGTGCCAGCAGCCAAGGTGCAGCGGGAGCGATCACAGATACGCAGTATTTT
v_call: TRBV4-2
d_call: TRBD2
clone_size: NA
j_call: TRBJ2-3

cdr3_aa: CASSLHYSRSYNEQFF
cdr3_nt: TGTGCCAGCAGTCTTCATTACTCCCGCTCCTACAATGAGCAGTTCTTC
v_call: TRBV28
d_call: NA
clone_size: NA
j_call: TRBJ2-1

cdr3_aa: CAISDQTYEQYF
cdr3_nt: TGTGCCATCAGTGACCAGACCTACGAGCAGTACTTC
v_call: TRBV10-3
d_call: NA
clone_size: NA
j_call: TRBJ2-7

cdr3_aa: CASSLAGVGQFF
cdr3_nt: TGTGCCAGCAGTTTAGCGGGAGTAGGGCAGTTCTTC
v_call: TRBV7-6
d_call: TRBD2
clone_size: few
j_call: TRBJ2-1

cdr3_aa: CASRPQGIGNTIYF
cdr3_nt: TGTGCCAGCAGGCCGCAGGGAATCGGAAACACCATATATTTT
v_call: TRBV6-1
d_call: NA
clone_size: NA
j_call: TRBJ1-3

cdr3_aa: CAWSVATTGELFF
cdr3_nt: TGTGCCTGGAGTGTTGCGACGACTGGGGAGCTGTTTTTT
v_call: TRBV30
d_call: NA
clone_size: NA
j_call: TRBJ2-2

cdr3_aa: CASSRAYSGPTDTQYF
cdr3_nt: TGTGCCAGTAGTCGAGCTTATAGCGGACCGACAGATACGCAGTATTTT
v_call: TRBV19
d_call: NA
clone_size: NA
j_call: TRBJ2-3

cdr3_aa: CASRLGLDGYTF
cdr3_nt: TGCGCCAGCAGACTGGGCTTGGATGGCTACACCTTC
v_call: TRBV5-1
d_call: NA
clone_size: NA
j_call: TRBJ1-2

cdr3_aa: CASKISGGVTYEQYF
cdr3_nt: TGTGCCAGCAAGATTAGCGGGGGGGTGACCTACGAGCAGTACTTC
v_call: TRBV6-5
d_call: TRBD2
clone_size: NA
j_call: TRBJ2-7

cdr3_aa: CASRNPPGQGDSYEQYF
cdr3_nt: TGTGCCAGCAGGAACCCTCCGGGACAGGGGGATTCCTACGAGCAGTACTTC
v_call: TRBV2
d_call: TRBD1
clone_size: NA
j_call: TRBJ2-7

cdr3_aa: CASSGAVSNQPQHF
cdr3_nt: TGTGCCAGCAGTGGGGCAGTAAGCAATCAGCCCCAGCATTTT
v_call: TRBV2
d_call: NA
clone_size: NA
j_call: TRBJ1-5

cdr3_aa: CASSLYGTDTQYF
cdr3_nt: TGTGCCAGCAGCTTATACGGGACAGATACGCAGTATTTT
v_call: TRBV13
d_call: NA
clone_size: NA
j_call: TRBJ2-3

cdr3_aa: CASSVGIGQGVYGYTF
cdr3_nt: TGTGCCAGCAGCGTAGGTATCGGACAGGGGGTCTATGGCTACACCTTC
v_call: TRBV9
d_call: TRBD1
clone_size: few
j_call: TRBJ1-2

cdr3_aa: CAWSRGPGNQPQHF
cdr3_nt: TGTGCCTGGAGTCGCGGGCCTGGCAATCAGCCCCAGCATTTT
v_call: TRBV30
d_call: NA
clone_size: NA
j_call: TRBJ1-5

cdr3_aa: CSVGVGQSFSDTQYF
cdr3_nt: TGCAGCGTTGGAGTGGGGCAGTCTTTCTCAGATACGCAGTATTTT
v_call: TRBV29-1
d_call: NA
clone_size: few
j_call: TRBJ2-3

cdr3_aa: CASSYSTGVNTEAFF
cdr3_nt: TGTGCCAGCAGTTACTCGACAGGGGTCAACACTGAAGCTTTCTTT
v_call: TRBV6-5
d_call: TRBD1
clone_size: NA
j_call: TRBJ1-1

cdr3_aa: CASTPGQGIPPQHF
cdr3_nt: TGTGCCAGTACCCCGGGACAGGGGATTCCGCCCCAGCATTTT
v_call: TRBV19
d_call: TRBD1
clone_size: NA
j_call: TRBJ1-5

cdr3_aa: CASSFLGHEQFF
cdr3_nt: TGCGCCAGCAGCTTTCTGGGGCATGAGCAGTTCTTC
v_call: TRBV5-1
d_call: NA
clone_size: NA
j_call: TRBJ2-1

cdr3_aa: CASSLWDAGGSGNTIYF
cdr3_nt: TGTGCCAGCAGCTTGTGGGATGCAGGGGGCTCTGGAAACACCATATATTTT
v_call: TRBV7-2
d_call: TRBD1
clone_size: NA
j_call: TRBJ1-3

cdr3_aa: CASSLDRGNQPQHF
cdr3_nt: TGTGCCAGCAGCTTAGACAGGGGCAATCAGCCCCAGCATTTT
v_call: TRBV7-9
d_call: NA
clone_size: NA
j_call: TRBJ1-5

cdr3_aa: CASSYSLGRGEQYF
cdr3_nt: TGTGCCAGCAGTTACTCCTTGGGTAGAGGAGAGCAGTACTTC
v_call: TRBV6-6
d_call: NA
clone_size: NA
j_call: TRBJ2-7

cdr3_aa: CASSPTWRSPYNEQFF
cdr3_nt: TGTGCCAGCAGCCCGACTTGGCGGAGTCCCTACAATGAGCAGTTCTTC
v_call: TRBV4-2
d_call: NA
clone_size: NA
j_call: TRBJ2-1

cdr3_aa: CASSPPGQGGMPSGNTIYF
cdr3_nt: TGTGCCAGCTCACCACCGGGACAGGGGGGAATGCCCTCTGGAAACACCATATATTTT
v_call: TRBV18
d_call: TRBD1
clone_size: NA
j_call: TRBJ1-3

cdr3_aa: CSVRGLAVSYNEQFF
cdr3_nt: TGCAGCGTCCGGGGGCTAGCGGTCTCCTACAATGAGCAGTTCTTC
v_call: TRBV29-1
d_call: NA
clone_size: NA
j_call: TRBJ2-1

cdr3_aa: CASSEIGGVSHGYTF
cdr3_nt: TGTGCCAGCAGTGAAATAGGGGGCGTGTCGCATGGCTACACCTTC
v_call: TRBV6-1
d_call: TRBD1
clone_size: NA
j_call: TRBJ1-2

cdr3_aa: CASRLRGGPTDTQYF
cdr3_nt: TGCGCCAGCAGGCTGCGGGGGGGGCCCACAGATACGCAGTATTTT
v_call: TRBV5-1
d_call: TRBD2
clone_size: NA
j_call: TRBJ2-3

cdr3_aa: CASRTGASDYEQYF
cdr3_nt: TGTGCCAGCAGGACCGGGGCTAGCGACTACGAGCAGTACTTC
v_call: TRBV28
d_call: NA
clone_size: NA
j_call: TRBJ2-7

cdr3_aa: CAWSVGTGAPGSGNTIYF
cdr3_nt: TGTGCCTGGAGTGTAGGGACAGGGGCTCCTGGCTCTGGAAACACCATATATTTT
v_call: TRBV30
d_call: TRBD1
clone_size: NA
j_call: TRBJ1-3

cdr3_aa: CASSPGTGGGQPQHF
cdr3_nt: TGTGCCAGCAGTCCCGGGACAGGGGGCGGTCAGCCCCAGCATTTT
v_call: TRBV27
d_call: TRBD1
clone_size: NA
j_call: TRBJ1-5

cdr3_aa: CASRSPGTNYGYTF
cdr3_nt: TGTGCCAGCAGGAGTCCCGGGACTAACTATGGCTACACCTTC
v_call: TRBV27
d_call: NA
clone_size: NA
j_call: TRBJ1-2

cdr3_aa: CSSQGGSNTEAFF
cdr3_nt: TGCAGCTCCCAGGGGGGCTCGAACACTGAAGCTTTCTTT
v_call: TRBV29-1
d_call: TRBD1
clone_size: few
j_call: TRBJ1-1

cdr3_aa: CASSYSIALDEQYF
cdr3_nt: TGTGCCAGCAGTTACTCGATTGCGCTCGACGAGCAGTACTTC
v_call: TRBV6-5
d_call: NA
clone_size: NA
j_call: TRBJ2-7

cdr3_aa: CASSELGLPYEQYF
cdr3_nt: TGTGCCAGCAGTGAATTGGGCTTGCCCTACGAGCAGTACTTC
v_call: TRBV6-1
d_call: NA
clone_size: NA
j_call: TRBJ2-7

cdr3_aa: CASRTPGQGATDTQYF
cdr3_nt: TGTGCCAGCAGGACCCCGGGACAGGGGGCCACAGATACGCAGTATTTT
v_call: TRBV2
d_call: TRBD1
clone_size: NA
j_call: TRBJ2-3

cdr3_aa: CASRGGQGFTDTQYF
cdr3_nt: TGTGCCAGCAGGGGGGGACAGGGGTTCACAGATACGCAATATTTT
v_call: TRBV6-5
d_call: TRBD1
clone_size: NA
j_call: TRBJ2-3

cdr3_aa: CASISPGTEAFF
cdr3_nt: TGTGCCAGCATTAGCCCTGGGACTGAAGCTTTCTTT
v_call: TRBV6-5
d_call: NA
clone_size: NA
j_call: TRBJ1-1

cdr3_aa: CASSSGGTQPQHF
cdr3_nt: TGTGCCAGCAGCTCGGGGGGAACTCAGCCCCAGCATTTT
v_call: TRBV9
d_call: NA
clone_size: NA
j_call: TRBJ1-5

cdr3_aa: CASSSGGGEQFF
cdr3_nt: TGTGCCAGCAGTTCCGGTGGCGGTGAGCAGTTCTTC
v_call: TRBV4-2
d_call: NA
clone_size: NA
j_call: TRBJ2-1

cdr3_aa: CASSLSYRDRANNSPLHF
cdr3_nt: TGCGCCAGCAGCCTATCCTACCGGGACAGGGCGAATAATTCACCCCTCCACTTT
v_call: TRBV4-1
d_call: TRBD1
clone_size: few
j_call: TRBJ1-6

cdr3_aa: CAITGRVGEKLFF
cdr3_nt: TGTGCCATCACGGGCAGGGTGGGTGAAAAACTGTTTTTT
v_call: TRBV10-3
d_call: NA
clone_size: few
j_call: TRBJ1-4

cdr3_aa: CSSSLGTGDYNQPQHF
cdr3_nt: TGTTCCAGCAGCCTCGGGACAGGGGACTATAATCAGCCCCAGCATTTT
v_call: TRBV7-9
d_call: TRBD1
clone_size: NA
j_call: TRBJ1-5